These 13 T cell receptor beta chains were all obtained from the same sample, sequenced in a study of somatic mutations in cytotoxic T cells in rheumatoid arthritis. Measured with immunoSEQ multiplex PCR; TCRdb has only the in-frame clones, and not every one. The sample has nearly 20,000 clones; more than 65% are singletons. The sequenced sample was CD8+ T cells sorted from blood. The receptors were sampled from a woman aged 45-65 years in good health.

The V and J genes are TRBV30 and TRBJ2-2, with TRBD1 as a possible D gene (5 bases). This CDR3 comprises 13 residues. V was trimmed by 5 bases and J by 3 bases, leaving 10 bases between them. CDR1 and CDR2 from the germline V gene are GTSNPN and SVGIG (reference sequence). CDR3 sequence reads: CAWDSPHTGELFF. Written as DNA, the CDR3 is TGTGCCTGGGACAGCCCGCACACCGGGGAGCTGTTTTTT.

The V and J genes are TRBV19 and TRBJ2-1; no firm D call. The germline CDR1 and CDR2 sequences are LNHDA and SQIVND (reference sequence). The CDR3 length is 13 residues. V dropped 6 bases and J dropped 0 bases, with 6 bases sitting between them. The CDR3, as DNA: TGTGCCAGTAGCGGCGGCTCCTACAATGAGCAGTTCTTC. Its translation: CASSGGSYNEQFF.

The chain joins TRBV11-2 to TRBJ2-7; TRBD1 matches 7 bases. V dropped 5 bases and J dropped 2; count of bases not matched to a gene: 12. The CDR3 sequence is 16 residues long. The germline V gene encodes CDR1 SGHAT and CDR2 FQNNGV. The CDR3 nucleotides are TGTGCCAGCAGCCCCTCTACAAGGGGGCCCGCCTACGAGCAGTACTTC. It specifies CASSPSTRGPAYEQYF.

The CDR3 reads CASSEMKEGGELFF. The CDR3 DNA reads as TGTGCCAGCAGTGAAATGAAGGAGGGCGGGGAGCTGTTTTTT. This chain connects TRBV6-1 to TRBJ2-2; tentative D call: TRBD2 (6 bases). Looked up from germline, CDR1 is MNHNS and CDR2 is SASEGT. The CDR3 is 14 amino acids. Trimming removed 2 bases at V and 7 bases at J, with 11 bases between.

Within the sample, this clone is medium-sized. V usage is TRBV2 and J usage is TRBJ1-5, with D possibly matching TRBD1 (5 bases). The germline V gene encodes CDR1 SNHLY and CDR2 FYNNEI. V gave up 3 bases and J gave up 4 bases, with 10 bases separating them. CDR3 size: 14 residues. For the CDR3, the DNA is TGTGCCAGCAGTGAGGGCAGGGATAATCAGCCCCAGCATTTT. It translates to CASSEGRDNQPQHF.

The J gene is TRBJ2-5, the V gene TRBV4-1; no clear D. The J call may be in error: the DNA end matches TRBJ2-7 better. The CDR3 runs 13 residues. CDR1 and CDR2 from the germline V gene are MGHRA and YSYEKL. The CDR3: CASSLGPSYEQYF. Written as DNA, the CDR3 is TGCGCCAGCAGCCTAGGACCGTCCTACGAGCAGTACTTC.

The genes are TRBV7-9 and TRBJ2-7, with unresolved D. This CDR3 spans 14 amino acids. Trimming took 0 bases from V and 0 from J, leaving 6 bases between them. Germline-derived CDR1 and CDR2 are SEHNR and FQNEAQ (reference sequence). This CDR3 reads CASSLALSSYEQYF. The CDR3 bases are TGTGCCAGCAGCTTAGCGCTCAGCTCCTACGAGCAGTACTTC.

The rearrangement uses TRBV13 and TRBJ2-1; tentative D call: TRBD2 (5 bases). The V gene lost 3 bases and the J gene lost 1 base, with 13 bases spanning the gap. This CDR3 contains 16 residues. The germline V gene has CDR1 PRHDT and CDR2 FYEKMQ (reference sequence). The CDR3 coding sequence is TGTGCCAGCAGCTTTGGACTCTTCGATTCCTACAATGAGCAGTTCTTC. It yields the protein CASSFGLFDSYNEQFF.

V usage is TRBV5-1 and J usage is TRBJ1-4; D possibly corresponds to TRBD1 (5 bases). The V end was cut by 2 bases, the J end by 8 bases, with 10 bases between. Germline-derived CDR1 and CDR2 are SGHRS and YFSETQ. This CDR3 region has 13 residues. The CDR3 is CASSFEGAEKLFF. CDR3 bases: TGCGCCAGCAGCTTTGAAGGGGCCGAAAAACTGTTTTTT.

V is TRBV13 and J is TRBJ2-6, with a tentative D call TRBD2 (5 bases). Germline values: CDR1 PRHDT, CDR2 FYEKMQ (reference sequence). This CDR3 spans 14 amino acids. V lost 5 bases and J lost 7, with 12 bases in between. The DNA for the CDR3 is TGTGCCAGCAGCCAAGGACGGGGAGCCAACGTCCTGACTTTC. It translates to CASSQGRGANVLTF.

This clone was detected a few times. The gene calls are TRBV11-2 and TRBJ2-7, with 9 nucleotides matching TRBD2. The junction had 1 base not matched to a gene; V was cut back by 1 base and J by 3 bases. CDR1 is SGHAT and CDR2 is FQNNGV in the germline V gene. The CDR3 is 14 residues long. The CDR3 region has the DNA TGTGCCAGCAGCTTAGCTAGCGGGGTCTACGAGCAGTACTTC. Residues: CASSLASGVYEQYF.

This clone was detected only once. The rearrangement uses TRBV5-5 and TRBJ2-2; 7 bases line up with TRBD2. There are 16 residues in the CDR3. Germline V gene data show CDR1 as SGHKS and CDR2 as YYEKEE (reference sequence). V was pared by 5 bases and J by 0 bases, with 7 bases of the junction left unmatched. CDR3 residues: CASSIWGGSNTGELFF. Written as DNA, the CDR3 is TGTGCCAGCAGTATTTGGGGGGGTTCGAACACCGGGGAGCTGTTTTTT. The complete variable domain, with remaining parts taken from reference TRBV5-5 and TRBJ2-2, reads DAGVTQSPTHLIKTRGQQVTLRCSPISGHKSVSWYQQVLGQGPQFIFQYYEKEERGRGNFPDRFSARQFPNYSSELNVNALLLGDSALYLCASSIWGGSNTGELFFGEGSRLTVL.

The V call is TRBV15, the J call TRBJ1-5; D gene uncertain. CDR1 and CDR2 (germline): LNHNV, YYDKDF (reference sequence). V was clipped by 0 bases and J by 0 bases, with 12 bases between them. This CDR3 region has 17 residues. The CDR3 loop is CATSRDRESYSNQPQHF. The CDR3, as DNA: TGTGCCACCAGCAGAGATCGGGAATCCTATAGCAATCAGCCCCAGCATTTT.